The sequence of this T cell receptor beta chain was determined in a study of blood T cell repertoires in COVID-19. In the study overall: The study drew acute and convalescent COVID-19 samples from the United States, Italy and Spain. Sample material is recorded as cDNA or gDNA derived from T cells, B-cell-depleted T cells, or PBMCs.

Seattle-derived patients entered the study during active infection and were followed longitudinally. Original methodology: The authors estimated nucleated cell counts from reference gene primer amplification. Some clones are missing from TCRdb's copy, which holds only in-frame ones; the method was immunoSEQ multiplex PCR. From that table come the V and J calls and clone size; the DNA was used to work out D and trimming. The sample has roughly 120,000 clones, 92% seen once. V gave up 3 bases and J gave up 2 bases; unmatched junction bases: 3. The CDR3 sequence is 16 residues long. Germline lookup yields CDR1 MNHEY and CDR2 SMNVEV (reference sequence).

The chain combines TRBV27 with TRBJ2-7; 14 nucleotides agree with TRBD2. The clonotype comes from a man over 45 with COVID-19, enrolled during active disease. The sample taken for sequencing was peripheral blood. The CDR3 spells CASSFLTSGRAYEQYF. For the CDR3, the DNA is TGTGCCAGCAGTTTCCTGACTAGCGGGAGGGCCTACGAGCAGTACTTC.